This TCR beta chain is from a study of cytomegalovirus exposure and HLA in healthy donors. About the research overall: Across more than 350 genotyped donors, 81% landed in the Caucasian-associated ancestry cluster.

This clone was seen just once. Its antigen is undetermined. The CDR3 extends over 13 amino acids. CDR1 and CDR2 from the germline V gene are MNHEY and SMNVEV (reference sequence). J lost 4 bases, V lost 5 bases, and 4 bases had no gene match. 13 Jbeta primers and 60 Vbeta primers were used for the PCR. The table came from immunoSEQ multiplex PCR; TCRdb's copy has only in-frame clones and leaves some out. The data hold some 160,000 clones, with 82% observed a single time. Study outcomes and limitations: In an earlier analysis, most TCR beta V segments were productive about 87% or about 30% of the time. As a later analysis showed, several of the most significant clusters appeared to be linked to common viral pathogens. Researchers catalogued roughly 170 TCR beta chains as cytomegalovirus-associated.

The chain links TRBV27 to TRBJ2-7; 8 bases line up with TRBD2. The clonotype originates from a male donor in good health and CMV-seropositive. Input material: PBMCs. This chain's CDR3 is CASSLGLAYEQYF. The DNA for the CDR3 is TGTGCCAGCAGTCTAGGACTAGCTTACGAGCAGTACTTC.